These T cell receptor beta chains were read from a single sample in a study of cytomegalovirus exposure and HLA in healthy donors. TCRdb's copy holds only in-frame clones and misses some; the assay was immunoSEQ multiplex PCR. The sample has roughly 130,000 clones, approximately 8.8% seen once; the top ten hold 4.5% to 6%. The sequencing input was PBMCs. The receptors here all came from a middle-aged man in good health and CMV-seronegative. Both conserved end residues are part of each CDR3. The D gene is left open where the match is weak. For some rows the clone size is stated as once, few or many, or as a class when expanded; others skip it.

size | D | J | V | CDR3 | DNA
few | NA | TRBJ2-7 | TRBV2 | CASVGGQNEQYF | TGTGCCAGCGTGGGGGGTCAGAACGAGCAGTACTTC
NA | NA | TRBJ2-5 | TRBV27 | CASSLLQGEETQYF | TGTGCCAGCAGTTTATTACAGGGCGAAGAGACCCAGTACTTC
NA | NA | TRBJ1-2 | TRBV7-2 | CASSLAKGLDYGYTF | TGTGCCAGCAGCTTAGCGAAGGGGCTGGATTATGGCTACACCTTC
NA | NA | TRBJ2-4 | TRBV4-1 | CASSHPAGGKNIQYF | TGCGCCAGCAGCCACCCAGCAGGGGGGAAAAACATTCAGTACTTC
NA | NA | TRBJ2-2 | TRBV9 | CASSSVYSWDTGELFF | TGTGCCAGCAGCTCAGTGTACAGTTGGGACACCGGGGAGCTGTTTTTT
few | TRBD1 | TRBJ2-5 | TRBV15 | CATKERDRDRETQYF | TGTGCCACCAAGGAACGGGACAGGGACCGAGAGACCCAGTACTTC
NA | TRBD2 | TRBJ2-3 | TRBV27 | CASSLYWASGESDTQYF | TGTGCCAGCAGTTTATATTGGGCTAGCGGGGAATCAGATACGCAGTATTTT
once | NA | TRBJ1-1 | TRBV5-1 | CASSLEQVATEAFF | TGCGCCAGCAGCTTGGAACAGGTCGCCACTGAAGCTTTCTTT
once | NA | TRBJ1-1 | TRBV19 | CASSISSGNEAFF | TGTGCCAGTAGTATTTCATCGGGGAATGAAGCTTTCTTT
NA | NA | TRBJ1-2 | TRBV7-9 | CASSLGQYNYGYTF | TGTGCCAGCAGCTTAGGGCAGTACAACTATGGCTACACCTTC
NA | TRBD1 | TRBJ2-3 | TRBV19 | CASSQSTGQSTDTQYF | TGTGCCAGTAGTCAATCGACAGGGCAAAGCACAGATACGCAGTATTTT
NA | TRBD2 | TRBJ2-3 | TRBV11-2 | CASSLARGTVTQYF | TGTGCCAGCAGCTTAGCGCGGGGGACTGTTACGCAGTATTTT
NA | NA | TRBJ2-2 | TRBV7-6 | CASSPKVVVVAGELFF | TGTGCCAGCAGCCCTAAAGTGGTAGTCGTAGCCGGGGAGCTGTTTTTT
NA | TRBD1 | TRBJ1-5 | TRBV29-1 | CSVVTGLNQPQHF | TGCAGCGTCGTGACAGGGCTCAATCAGCCCCAGCATTTT
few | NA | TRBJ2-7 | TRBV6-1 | CASNPTVSSYEQYF | TGTGCCAGCAATCCGACAGTATCCTCCTACGAGCAGTACTTC
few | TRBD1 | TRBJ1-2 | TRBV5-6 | CASTQGAPSYGYTF | TGTGCCAGCACGCAGGGGGCTCCGTCCTATGGCTACACCTTC
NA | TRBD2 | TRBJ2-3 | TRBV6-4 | CASSDVGTSGPDTQYF | TGTGCCAGCAGTGACGTTGGGACTAGCGGGCCAGATACGCAGTATTTT
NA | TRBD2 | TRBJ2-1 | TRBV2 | CASRLAGGPYNEQFF | TGTGCCAGCAGATTAGCGGGGGGCCCTTACAATGAGCAGTTCTTC
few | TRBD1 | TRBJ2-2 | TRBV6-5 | CASRRAGGTGELFF | TGTGCCAGCAGGCGGGCAGGGGGCACCGGGGAGCTGTTTTTT
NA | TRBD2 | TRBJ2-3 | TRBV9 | CASSVASGGMADTQYF | TGTGCCAGCAGCGTAGCCAGCGGGGGTATGGCAGATACGCAGTATTTT
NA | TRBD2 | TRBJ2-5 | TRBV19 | CASSPKLAETQYF | TGTGCCAGTAGTCCCAAACTAGCGGAGACCCAGTACTTC
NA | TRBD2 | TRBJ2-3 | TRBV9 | CASSVGGSGALTDTQYF | TGTGCCAGCAGCGTAGGGGGTAGCGGGGCCCTCACAGATACGCAGTATTTT
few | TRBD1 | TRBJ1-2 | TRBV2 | CASSRDRGIYGYTF | TGTGCCAGCAGTAGGGACAGGGGGATCTATGGCTACACCTTC
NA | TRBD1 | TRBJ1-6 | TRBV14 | CASSQWTGKGSPLYF | TGTGCCAGCAGCCAATGGACAGGGAAGGGCTCACCCCTCTACTTT
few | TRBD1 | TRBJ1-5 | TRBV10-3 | CAISEPGQGTYQPQHF | TGTGCCATCAGTGAACCGGGACAGGGGACTTATCAGCCCCAGCATTTT
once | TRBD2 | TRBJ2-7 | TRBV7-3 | CASSLTGTNEQYF | TGTGCCAGCAGCCTCACCGGGACTAACGAGCAGTACTTC
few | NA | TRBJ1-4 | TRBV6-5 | CASSLTYNEKLFF | TGTGCCAGCAGTCTGACTTATAATGAAAAACTGTTTTTT
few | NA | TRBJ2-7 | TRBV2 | CASRGGRGNEQYF | TGTGCCAGCAGGGGTGGTAGGGGGAACGAGCAGTACTTC
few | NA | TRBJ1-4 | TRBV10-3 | CAISNFGGNEKLFF | TGTGCCATCAGTAATTTCGGGGGTAATGAAAAACTGTTTTTT
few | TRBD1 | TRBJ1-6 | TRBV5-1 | CASSLAAVGQGNSPLHF | TGCGCCAGCAGCTTGGCGGCGGTGGGACAGGGAAATTCACCCCTCCACTTT
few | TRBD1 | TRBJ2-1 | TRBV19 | CATRGGSSYNEQFF | TGTGCCACCAGAGGGGGCAGCTCCTACAATGAGCAGTTCTTC
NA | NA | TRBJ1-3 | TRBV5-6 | CASSSSRVRSGNTIYF | TGTGCCAGCAGCTCGAGCAGGGTGCGCTCTGGAAACACCATATATTTT
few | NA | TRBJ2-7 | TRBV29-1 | CSALRPLDYEQYF | TGCAGCGCCCTCCGGCCGCTAGATTACGAGCAGTACTTC
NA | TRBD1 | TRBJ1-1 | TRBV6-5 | CASSYGGTAVTEAFF | TGTGCCAGCAGTTACGGGGGGACAGCGGTCACTGAAGCTTTCTTT
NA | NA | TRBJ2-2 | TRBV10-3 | CAILVGGELFF | TGTGCCATCCTAGTTGGCGGGGAGCTGTTTTTT
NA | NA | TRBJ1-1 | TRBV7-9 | CASSLGVSEAFF | TGTGCCAGCAGCTTAGGTGTCAGTGAAGCTTTCTTT
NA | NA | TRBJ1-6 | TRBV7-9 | CASSLETGRNSPLHF | TGTGCCAGCAGCTTAGAAACAGGGCGGAATTCACCCCTCCACTTT
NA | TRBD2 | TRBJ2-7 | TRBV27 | CASSLGGVRTYEQYF | TGTGCCAGCAGTTTGGGAGGGGTGAGGACCTACGAGCAGTACTTC
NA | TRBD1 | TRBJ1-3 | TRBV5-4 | CASSWEGTGSGNTIYF | TGTGCCAGCAGCTGGGAAGGGACAGGCTCTGGAAACACCATATATTTT
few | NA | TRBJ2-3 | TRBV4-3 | CASSQGELPVGGGTDTQYF | TGCGCCAGCAGCCAAGGAGAGCTGCCTGTGGGCGGGGGCACAGATACGCAGTATTTT
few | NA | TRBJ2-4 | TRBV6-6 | CASILHLQTKNIQYF | TGTGCCAGCATCTTACATCTCCAGACCAAAAACATTCAGTACTTC
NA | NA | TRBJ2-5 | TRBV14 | CASSQGRWYQETQYF | TGTGCCAGCAGTCAGGGCCGGTGGTACCAAGAGACCCAGTACTTC